These T cell receptor beta chains were read from a single sample in a study of cytomegalovirus exposure and HLA in healthy donors. Assay: immunoSEQ multiplex PCR; the TCRdb copy retains only in-frame clones and omits some. The sample has over 150,000 clones; under 90% are singletons. Sequencing was done on a sample of PBMCs. These receptor sequences come from a man younger than 45 in good health and CMV-seronegative. CDR3s include the opening cysteine and the closing phenylalanine or tryptophan. Fields, in order: clone size, V gene, J gene, D gene, CDR3 DNA, CDR3 protein. The D gene is left open where the match is weak. The listing skips clone size in some rows; elsewhere it reads once, few, many or a size class.

clone_size: NA
v_call: TRBV30
j_call: TRBJ2-1
d_call: TRBD2
cdr3_nt: TGTGCCTGGAGTGTAGGCGGGAGGCCCAATGAGCAGTTCTTC
cdr3_aa: CAWSVGGRPNEQFF

clone_size: few
v_call: TRBV27
j_call: TRBJ1-6
d_call: TRBD1
cdr3_nt: TGTGCCAGCAGTTCCCAGGGGGAGGTTTCACCCCTCCACTTT
cdr3_aa: CASSSQGEVSPLHF

clone_size: NA
v_call: TRBV28
j_call: TRBJ1-2
d_call: NA
cdr3_nt: TGTGCCAGCACGGCAGAGGGTGGCTACACCTTC
cdr3_aa: CASTAEGGYTF

clone_size: NA
v_call: TRBV5-6
j_call: TRBJ2-3
d_call: TRBD2
cdr3_nt: TGTGCCAGCAGCTTCGGACTAGCGGTAAGCACAGATACGCAGTATTTT
cdr3_aa: CASSFGLAVSTDTQYF

clone_size: NA
v_call: TRBV27
j_call: TRBJ2-1
d_call: TRBD1
cdr3_nt: TGTGCCAGCAGTTTAGAACAGGGGATCTACAATGAGCAGTTCTTC
cdr3_aa: CASSLEQGIYNEQFF

clone_size: NA
v_call: TRBV9
j_call: TRBJ2-7
d_call: NA
cdr3_nt: TGTGCCAGCAGCGTAGTATTGGTTGCAGGGGCCTCAATTCAGAGCTACGAGCAGTACTTC
cdr3_aa: CASSVVLVAGASIQSYEQYF

clone_size: NA
v_call: TRBV27
j_call: TRBJ1-1
d_call: NA
cdr3_nt: TGTGCCATCGGAGGAGGGAGAGGATACACTGAAGCTTTCTTT
cdr3_aa: CAIGGGRGYTEAFF

clone_size: NA
v_call: TRBV5-1
j_call: TRBJ1-2
d_call: NA
cdr3_nt: TGCGCCAGCAGCACGGCGGGTGGCTACACCTTC
cdr3_aa: CASSTAGGYTF

clone_size: NA
v_call: TRBV7-9
j_call: TRBJ2-7
d_call: NA
cdr3_nt: TGTTCCAGCAGCCGTTATCTCGGTGGAGGGTCCCTCAAATCCTACGAGCAGTACTTC
cdr3_aa: CSSSRYLGGGSLKSYEQYF

clone_size: NA
v_call: TRBV2
j_call: TRBJ2-3
d_call: NA
cdr3_nt: TGTGCCAGCAGCCCGGGACAACCAGGGGATACGCAGTATTTT
cdr3_aa: CASSPGQPGDTQYF

clone_size: NA
v_call: TRBV28
j_call: TRBJ2-7
d_call: NA
cdr3_nt: TGTGCCAGCAGTTTCTTACAGGGCTCCTCCTACGAGCAGTACTTC
cdr3_aa: CASSFLQGSSYEQYF

clone_size: once
v_call: TRBV27
j_call: TRBJ2-6
d_call: NA
cdr3_nt: TGTGCCAGCAGCACGAGAAGGAGCGGGGCCAACGTCCTGACTTTC
cdr3_aa: CASSTRRSGANVLTF

clone_size: NA
v_call: TRBV5-1
j_call: TRBJ2-5
d_call: NA
cdr3_nt: TGCGCCAGCAGTTCCCCCGGGACTCCTTCGGGGACCCAGTACTTC
cdr3_aa: CASSSPGTPSGTQYF

clone_size: NA
v_call: TRBV7-9
j_call: TRBJ1-6
d_call: TRBD1
cdr3_nt: TGTGCCAGCAGCCTCCCGGGACAGGGGCGTTCACCCCTCCACTTT
cdr3_aa: CASSLPGQGRSPLHF

clone_size: once
v_call: TRBV5-1
j_call: TRBJ1-4
d_call: NA
cdr3_nt: TGCGCCAGCAGACTCGGGGCAACTAATGAAAAACTGTTTTTT
cdr3_aa: CASRLGATNEKLFF

clone_size: NA
v_call: TRBV28
j_call: TRBJ2-3
d_call: NA
cdr3_nt: TGTGCCAGCAGTTTACCGAGCACAGATACGCAGTATTTT
cdr3_aa: CASSLPSTDTQYF

clone_size: NA
v_call: TRBV30
j_call: TRBJ2-7
d_call: NA
cdr3_nt: TGTGCCTGGAGTCCATTCAGGGGAGAGCAGTACTTC
cdr3_aa: CAWSPFRGEQYF

clone_size: NA
v_call: TRBV11-2
j_call: TRBJ1-4
d_call: NA
cdr3_nt: TGTGCCAGCAGCTTCGACAGTGAAAAACTGTTTTTT
cdr3_aa: CASSFDSEKLFF

clone_size: NA
v_call: TRBV27
j_call: TRBJ1-5
d_call: NA
cdr3_nt: TGTGCCAGCAGTTTGGTCATTTCGGATCAGCCCCAGCATTTT
cdr3_aa: CASSLVISDQPQHF

clone_size: few
v_call: TRBV19
j_call: TRBJ2-6
d_call: NA
cdr3_nt: TGTGCCAGTAGTATAGTTAGCTCTGGGGCCAACGTCCTGACTTTC
cdr3_aa: CASSIVSSGANVLTF

clone_size: few
v_call: TRBV9
j_call: TRBJ1-3
d_call: NA
cdr3_nt: TGTGCCAGCAGCGTAGCGAGTTGGCAGGGCGCTGGAAACACCATATATTTT
cdr3_aa: CASSVASWQGAGNTIYF

clone_size: NA
v_call: TRBV30
j_call: TRBJ2-7
d_call: TRBD1
cdr3_nt: TGTGCCTGGAGTGTAAGGACAGGTTTATACGAGCAGTACTTC
cdr3_aa: CAWSVRTGLYEQYF

clone_size: NA
v_call: TRBV29-1
j_call: TRBJ2-7
d_call: NA
cdr3_nt: TGCAGCGCCGAAACAGGGTTGGGCGAGCAGTACTTC
cdr3_aa: CSAETGLGEQYF

clone_size: few
v_call: TRBV29-1
j_call: TRBJ1-2
d_call: TRBD1
cdr3_nt: TGCAGCACCCAAGATTACAGGGGGCGGAACCTCGGGGGCTACACCTTC
cdr3_aa: CSTQDYRGRNLGGYTF

clone_size: NA
v_call: TRBV6-6
j_call: TRBJ1-1
d_call: NA
cdr3_nt: TGTGCCAGCAGGAATGACAGGTTCCCCACTGAAGCTTTCTTT
cdr3_aa: CASRNDRFPTEAFF